These 9 T cell receptor beta chains share one sample of origin, sequenced in a study of siplizumab effects on memory and regulatory T cells. Sequenced by immunoSEQ multiplex PCR; TCRdb stores in-frame clones only, minus some. The sample shows tens of thousands of clones, just over 95% of them seen only once. The sample consisted of naive CD8+ T cells sorted from blood. The source is a human donor in good health.

This rearrangement joins TRBV9 to TRBJ1-1; D is possibly TRBD1 (5 bases). Trimming shortened V by 4 bases and J by 1 base, and 17 bases separated the two germline ends. The CDR3 covers 16 residues. Germline CDR1 and CDR2: SGDLS and YYNGEE. DNA of the CDR3: TGTGCCAGCAGCCCCCGAGGGGCGCTTTCGAACACTGAAGCTTTCTTT. Residues: CASSPRGALSNTEAFF.

The V call is TRBV6-5, the J call TRBJ1-5; no reliable D call. Trimming shortened V by 2 bases and J by 4 bases, and 12 bases separated the two germline ends. The CDR3 has 15 amino acids. Looked up from germline, CDR1 is MNHEY and CDR2 is SVGAGI. The CDR3 DNA follows: TGTGCCAGCAGTTACCCCCCCTTGGGGAATCAGCCCCAGCATTTT. This codes for CASSYPPLGNQPQHF.

The rearrangement links TRBV4-1 to TRBJ1-2, with 10 bases lining up with TRBD1. The CDR3 totals 14 residues. V gave up 3 bases and J gave up 8 bases; unmatched junction bases: 6. CDR1 is MGHRA and CDR2 is YSYEKL in the germline V gene. CDR3 sequence reads: CASSHFGQGGGYTF. CDR3 nucleotide sequence: TGCGCCAGCAGCCACTTTGGACAGGGGGGCGGCTACACCTTC.

J is TRBJ2-7 and V is TRBV19; 7 bases agree with TRBD2. There are 14 residues in the CDR3. Germline CDR1 reads LNHDA; CDR2 reads SQIVND (reference sequence). With V trimmed by 1 base and J by 0 bases, 0 bases remained unmatched. CDR3 residues: CASSIGGSSYEQYF. The CDR3 DNA is TGTGCCAGTAGTATAGGCGGGAGCTCCTACGAGCAGTACTTC. Supplemented by reference TRBV19 and TRBJ2-7, the full variable domain reads DGGITQSPKYLFRKEGQNVTLSCEQNLNHDAMYWYRQDPGQGLRLIYYSQIVNDFQKGDIAEGYSVSREKKESFPLTVTSAQKNPTAFYLCASSIGGSSYEQYFGPGTRLTVT.

Comments on this clone: The junction differs from germline at one of its ends, possibly a read error. The chain has TRBV10-3 and TRBJ2-6; no clear D. Germline V lookup: CDR1 ENHRY, CDR2 SYGVKD. This CDR3 is built from 19 residues. In nucleotides, the CDR3 is TGTGCCATCAGTGTCGTATACTGTAAGATACAAAGTCGGGCAAACGTCCTGACTTTC. Translated, it gives CAISVVYCKIQSRANVLTF.

The chain joins TRBV6-5 to TRBJ2-1, with TRBD2 identical over 7 bases. CDR1 MNHEY and CDR2 SVGAGI come from the germline V gene. V shed 8 bases, J shed 6 bases, and the junction held 10 bases outside the gene matches. CDR3 length: 14 amino acids. In nucleotides, the CDR3 is TGTGCCAGCGGAGCGGTGGGAGGGTCCAATGAGCAGTTCTTC. This codes for CASGAVGGSNEQFF.

The chain has TRBV11-1 and TRBJ2-3, with TRBD2 matching 7 bases. The J segment lost 1 base and the V segment lost 3 bases, leaving 4 bases of the junction unmatched. Germline assignment: CDR1 SGHAT and CDR2 FQDESV (reference sequence). There are 15 residues in the CDR3. CDR3 in amino acids: CASSFSLAGTDTQYF. The CDR3 DNA reads TGTGCCAGCAGCTTTAGCCTAGCGGGCACAGATACGCAGTATTTT.

This rearrangement joins TRBV29-1 to TRBJ2-1; no reliable D call. The germline gives CDR1 SQVTM, CDR2 ANQGSEA. The CDR3 has 14 residues. Trimming stripped 7 bases from V and 4 bases from J, with 17 bases between. The CDR3 DNA sequence: TGCAGCGCCCCGGTCGCCCCCCCGTACAATGAGCAGTTCTTC. This translates into CSAPVAPPYNEQFF.

V and J are TRBV9 and TRBJ2-1; 7 bases line up with TRBD2. The CDR3 has 16 amino acids. V dropped 0 bases and J dropped 3; count of bases not matched to a gene: 6. Germline CDR1 and CDR2: SGDLS and YYNGEE. The CDR3 sequence: CASSVGAGVRYNEQFF. CDR3 DNA: TGTGCCAGCAGCGTAGGGGCGGGAGTTCGCTACAATGAGCAGTTCTTC.